This TCR beta chain was recovered during a study of cytomegalovirus exposure and HLA in healthy donors. Donors in the study were healthy people who gave bone marrow. It was with 60 Vbeta and 13 Jbeta primers that the PCR ran. Produced via immunoSEQ multiplex PCR; TCRdb's table is partial and in-frame only. The sample table sets out approximately 110,000 clones. The CDR3 sequence is 17 residues long. Germline values: CDR1 SNHLY, CDR2 FYNNEI. The V segment lost 2 bases and the J segment 1 base; nucleotides outside the gene matches: 6. The chain is built from TRBV2 and TRBJ2-3, with 10 nucleotides matching TRBD2. Sequencing was performed on PBMCs. The receptor was derived from a man aged 35 to 55 in good health and CMV-seropositive. CDR3 nucleotide sequence: TGTGCCAGCAGTGAACCCCCTAGCGGGAGAGGCACAGATACGCAGTATTTT. Encoded protein: CASSEPPSGRGTDTQYF.